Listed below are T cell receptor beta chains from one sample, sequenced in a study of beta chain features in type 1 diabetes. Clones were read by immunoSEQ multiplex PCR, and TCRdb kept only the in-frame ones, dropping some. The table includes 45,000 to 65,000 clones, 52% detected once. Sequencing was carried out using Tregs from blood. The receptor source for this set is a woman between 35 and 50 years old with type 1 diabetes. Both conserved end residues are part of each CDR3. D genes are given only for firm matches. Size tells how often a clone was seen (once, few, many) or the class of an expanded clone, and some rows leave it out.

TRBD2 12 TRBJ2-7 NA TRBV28 CASSSPTSGSSF TGTGCCAGCAGTTCCCCCACTAGCGGGAGTTCGTTC
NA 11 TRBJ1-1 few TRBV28 CASSYLSEAFF TGTGCCAGCAGTTACTTGTCTGAAGCTTTCTTT
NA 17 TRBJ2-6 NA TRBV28 CASSLTQLSARANVLTF TGTGCCAGCAGTCTTACCCAACTTAGCGCGAGGGCCAACGTCCTGACTTTC
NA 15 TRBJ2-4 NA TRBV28 CASSLTTIAKNIQYF TGTGCCAGCAGTTTAACGACAATAGCCAAAAACATTCAGTACTTC
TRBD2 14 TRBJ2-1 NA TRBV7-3 CASSSGLADNEQFF TGTGCCAGCAGCTCAGGACTAGCGGACAATGAGCAGTTCTTC
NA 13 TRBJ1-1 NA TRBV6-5 CASHSIMNTEAFF TGTGCCAGCCACAGTATCATGAACACTGAAGCTTTCTTT
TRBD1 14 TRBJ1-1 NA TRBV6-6 CASRLQGLNTEAFF TGTGCCAGCAGACTACAGGGGCTGAACACTGAAGCTTTCTTT
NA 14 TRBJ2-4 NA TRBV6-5 CASGPRGRVNIQYF TGTGCCAGCGGCCCCCGAGGCAGGGTAAACATTCAGTACTTC
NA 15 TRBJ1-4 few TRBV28 CASSRAEGVNEKLFF TGTGCCAGCAGTCGCGCAGAGGGGGTTAATGAAAAACTGTTTTTT
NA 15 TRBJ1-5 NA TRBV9 CASSVGEGAGQPQHF TGTGCCAGCAGCGTAGGAGAGGGCGCGGGTCAGCCCCAGCATTTT
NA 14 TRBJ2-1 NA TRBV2 CASSELGAYNEQFF TGTGCCAGCAGTGAACTAGGGGCGTACAATGAGCAGTTCTTC
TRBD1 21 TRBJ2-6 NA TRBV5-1 CASSLTGTGPGDSSGANVLTF TGCGCCAGCAGCTTGACCGGGACAGGGCCAGGCGACTCCTCTGGGGCCAACGTCCTGACTTTC
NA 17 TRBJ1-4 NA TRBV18 CASSPSPGQGFNEKLFF TGTGCCAGCTCACCGTCACCGGGACAAGGATTTAATGAAAAACTGTTTTTT
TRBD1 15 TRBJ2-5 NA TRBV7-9 CASSSGQGWEETQYF TGTGCCAGCAGCTCGGGACAGGGATGGGAGGAGACCCAGTACTTC
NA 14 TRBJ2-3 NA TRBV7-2 CASSLIGGARTQYF TGTGCCAGCAGCTTAATCGGAGGGGCTCGTACGCAGTATTTT
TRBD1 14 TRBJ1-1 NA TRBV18 CASSPDRANTEAFF TGTGCCAGCTCACCGGACAGGGCGAACACTGAAGCTTTCTTT
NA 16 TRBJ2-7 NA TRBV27 CASSLVAAGPTYEQYF TGTGCCAGCAGTTTAGTTGCGGCAGGGCCGACCTACGAGCAGTACTTC
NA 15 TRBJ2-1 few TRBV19 CASRITGWAMAEQFF TGTGCCAGTAGGATAACAGGGTGGGCAATGGCTGAGCAGTTCTTC
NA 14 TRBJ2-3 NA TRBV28 CASSPTTLGGTQYF TGTGCCAGCAGTCCGACTACCCTGGGGGGTACGCAGTATTTT
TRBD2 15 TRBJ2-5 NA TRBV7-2 CASSYDSGWGETQYF TGTGCCAGCAGCTACGATAGCGGGTGGGGAGAGACCCAGTACTTC
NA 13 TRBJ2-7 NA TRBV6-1 CASSRSAGYEQYF TGTGCCAGCAGTCGGTCCGCGGGGTACGAGCAGTACTTC
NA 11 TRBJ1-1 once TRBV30 CAWSVLAEAFF TGTGCCTGGAGTGTACTAGCTGAAGCTTTCTTT